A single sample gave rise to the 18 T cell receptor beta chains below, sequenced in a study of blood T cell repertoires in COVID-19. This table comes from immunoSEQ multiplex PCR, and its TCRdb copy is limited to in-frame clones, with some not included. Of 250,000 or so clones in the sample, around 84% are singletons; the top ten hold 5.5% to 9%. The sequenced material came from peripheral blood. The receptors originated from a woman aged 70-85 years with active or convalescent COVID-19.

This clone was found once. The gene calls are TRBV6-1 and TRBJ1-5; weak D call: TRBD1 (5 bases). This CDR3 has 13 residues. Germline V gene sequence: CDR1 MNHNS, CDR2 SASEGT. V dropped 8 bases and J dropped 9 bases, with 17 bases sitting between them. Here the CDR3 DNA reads TGTGCCAGCCGTCCGGGGGAGGTTGGGCCCCAGCATTTT. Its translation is CASRPGEVGPQHF.

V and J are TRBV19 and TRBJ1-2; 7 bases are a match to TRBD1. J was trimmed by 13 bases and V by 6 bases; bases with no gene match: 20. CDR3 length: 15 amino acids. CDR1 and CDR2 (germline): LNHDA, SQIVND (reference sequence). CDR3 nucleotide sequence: TGTGCCAGTAGGCGTAGACAGGGACCTGGGAGTCAGCGCACCTTC. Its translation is CASRRRQGPGSQRTF.

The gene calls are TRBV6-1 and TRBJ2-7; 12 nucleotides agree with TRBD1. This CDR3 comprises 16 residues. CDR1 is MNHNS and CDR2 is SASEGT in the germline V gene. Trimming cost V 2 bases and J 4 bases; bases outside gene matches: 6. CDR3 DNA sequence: TGTGCCAGCAGTGAACCGGGACAGGGGGCAGGGTACGAGCAGTACTTC. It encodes CASSEPGQGAGYEQYF.

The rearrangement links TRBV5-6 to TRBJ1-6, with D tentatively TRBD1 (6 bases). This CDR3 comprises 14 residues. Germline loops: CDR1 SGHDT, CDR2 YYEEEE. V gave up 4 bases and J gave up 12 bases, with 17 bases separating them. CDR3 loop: CASSPQGLIGPLHF. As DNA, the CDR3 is TGTGCCAGCAGCCCACAGGGTCTAATCGGACCCCTCCACTTT.

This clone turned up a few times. DNA for the CDR3: TGTGCCAGCAGTTCTTCCGACTACACCTTAGCGGGGGGCTTATACAATGAGCAGTTCTTC. Protein sequence: CASSSSDYTLAGGLYNEQFF. The V call is TRBV27, the J call TRBJ2-1; 10 bases fit TRBD2. V shed 4 bases and J 4 bases; nucleotides not matched to a gene: 19. The CDR3 extends over 20 amino acids. Per germline, CDR1 MNHEY and CDR2 SMNVEV (reference sequence).

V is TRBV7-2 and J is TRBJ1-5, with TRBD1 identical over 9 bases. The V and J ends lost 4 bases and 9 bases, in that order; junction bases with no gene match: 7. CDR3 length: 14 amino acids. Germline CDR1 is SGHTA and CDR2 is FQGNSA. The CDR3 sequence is CASSSGQGVMPQHF. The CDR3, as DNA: TGTGCCAGCAGCTCGGGACAGGGAGTCATGCCCCAGCATTTT.

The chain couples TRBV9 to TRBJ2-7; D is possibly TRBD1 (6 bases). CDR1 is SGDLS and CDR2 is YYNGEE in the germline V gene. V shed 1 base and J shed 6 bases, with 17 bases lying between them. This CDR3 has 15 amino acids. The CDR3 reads CASSVLSEGVGEQYF. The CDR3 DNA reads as TGTGCCAGCAGCGTACTAAGCGAGGGGGTTGGCGAGCAGTACTTC.

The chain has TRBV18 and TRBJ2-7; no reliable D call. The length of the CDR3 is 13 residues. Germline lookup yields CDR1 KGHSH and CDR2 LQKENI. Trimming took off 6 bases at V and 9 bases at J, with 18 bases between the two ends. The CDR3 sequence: CASSRSAEAVQYF. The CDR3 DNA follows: TGTGCCAGCTCTCGTTCCGCCGAGGCAGTGCAGTACTTC.

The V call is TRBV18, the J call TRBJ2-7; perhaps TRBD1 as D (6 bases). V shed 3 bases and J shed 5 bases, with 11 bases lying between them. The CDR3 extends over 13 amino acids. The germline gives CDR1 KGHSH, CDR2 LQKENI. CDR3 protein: CASSPDRIDEQYF. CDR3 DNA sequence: TGTGCCAGCTCACCCGACAGGATCGACGAGCAGTACTTC.

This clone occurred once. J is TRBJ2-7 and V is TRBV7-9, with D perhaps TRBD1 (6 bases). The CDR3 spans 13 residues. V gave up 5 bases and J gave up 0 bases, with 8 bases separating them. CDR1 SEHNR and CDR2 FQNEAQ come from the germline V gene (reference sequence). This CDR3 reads CASSLDSSYEQYF. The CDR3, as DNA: TGTGCCAGCAGCCTGGACAGCTCCTACGAGCAGTACTTC.

CDR3 region: CASSQDYRVNTEAFF. The CDR3 coding sequence is TGTGCCAGCAGCCAAGATTACAGGGTTAACACTGAAGCTTTCTTT. The rearrangement uses TRBV3-1 (or the pseudogene TRBV3-2) and TRBJ1-1, with D possibly being TRBD1 (6 bases). CDR3 length equals 15 residues. Trimming took 0 bases from V and 2 from J, leaving 10 bases between them. Germline V lookup: CDR1 LGHDT, CDR2 YNNKEL (reference sequence).

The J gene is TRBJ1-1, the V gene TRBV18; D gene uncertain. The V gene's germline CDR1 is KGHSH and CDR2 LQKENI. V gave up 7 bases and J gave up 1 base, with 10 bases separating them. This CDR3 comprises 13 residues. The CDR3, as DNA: TGTGCCAGCTTCACATCCACGAACACTGAAGCTTTCTTT. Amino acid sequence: CASFTSTNTEAFF.

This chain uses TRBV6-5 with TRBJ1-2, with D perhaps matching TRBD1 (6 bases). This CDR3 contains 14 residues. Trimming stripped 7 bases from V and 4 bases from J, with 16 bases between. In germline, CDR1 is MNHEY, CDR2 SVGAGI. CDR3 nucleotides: TGTGCCAGCATCCAACAGGGATCCCCCTATGGCTACACCTTC. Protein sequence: CASIQQGSPYGYTF.

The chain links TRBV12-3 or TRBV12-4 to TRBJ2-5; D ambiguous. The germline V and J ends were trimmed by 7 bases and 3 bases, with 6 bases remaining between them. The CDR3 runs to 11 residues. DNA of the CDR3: TGTGCCAGCACCCCAAAAGAGACCCAGTACTTC. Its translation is CASTPKETQYF.

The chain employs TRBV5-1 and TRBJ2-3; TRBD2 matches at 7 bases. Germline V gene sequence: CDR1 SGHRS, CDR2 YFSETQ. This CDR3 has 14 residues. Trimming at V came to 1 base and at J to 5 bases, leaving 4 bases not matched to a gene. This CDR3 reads CASSLNGGGDTQYF. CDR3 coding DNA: TGCGCCAGCAGCTTGAACGGCGGGGGAGATACGCAGTATTTT.

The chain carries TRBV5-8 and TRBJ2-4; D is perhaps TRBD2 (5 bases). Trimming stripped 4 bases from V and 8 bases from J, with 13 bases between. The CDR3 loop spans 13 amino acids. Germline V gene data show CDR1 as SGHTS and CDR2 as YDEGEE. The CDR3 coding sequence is TGTGCCAGCAGCCCACGGGGATTCGACATTCAGTACTTC. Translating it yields CASSPRGFDIQYF. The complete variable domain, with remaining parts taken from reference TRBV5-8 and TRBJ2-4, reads EAGVTQSPTHLIKTRGQQATLRCSPISGHTSVYWYQQALGLGLQFLLWYDEGEERNRGNFPPRFSGRQFPNYSSELNVNALELEDSALYLCASSPRGFDIQYFGAGTRLSVL.

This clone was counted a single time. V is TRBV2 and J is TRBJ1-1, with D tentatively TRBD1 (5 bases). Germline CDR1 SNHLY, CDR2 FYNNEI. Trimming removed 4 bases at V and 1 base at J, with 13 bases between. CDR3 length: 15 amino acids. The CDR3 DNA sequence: TGTGCCAGCAGTGTGTTGTCAGGGCAGAACACTGAAGCTTTCTTT. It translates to CASSVLSGQNTEAFF.

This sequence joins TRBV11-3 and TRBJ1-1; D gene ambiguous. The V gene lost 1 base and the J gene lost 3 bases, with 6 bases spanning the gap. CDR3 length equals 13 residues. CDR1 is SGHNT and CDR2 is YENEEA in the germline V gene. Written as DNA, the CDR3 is TGTGCCAGCAGCTTAGGGAGGGACACTGAAGCTTTCTTT. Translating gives CASSLGRDTEAFF.